This is a list of T cell receptor beta chains from one sample in a study of vaccination and CD4 T cells after COVID-19. The antigens of these receptors remain unknown. One entry per CDR3 protein, called by TCRdb with MiXCR from the PCR reads. This table holds fewer than 15,000 distinct CDR3 sequences, around 40% found once. Sequencing was performed on CD4+ T cells from blood, cultured in vitro, taken after SARS-CoV-2 vaccination. These receptors were obtained from a human donor who had recovered from COVID-19. Both conserved end residues are part of each CDR3. Size is omitted from some rows. Given values are once, few, many or a class for expanded clones.

J gene,V gene,clone size,CDR3 protein
TRBJ2-1,TRBV7-2,-,CASRLGTNNEQFF
TRBJ2-7,TRBV6-1,-,CASGAGPTYEQYF
TRBJ1-2,TRBV11-2,medium-sized,CASSLGQGSVNYGYTF
TRBJ2-5,TRBV12-3/TRBV12-4,-,CASSNGLAGAWQETQYF
TRBJ2-3,TRBV6-2/TRBV6-3,few,CASSNGLAGGGDTQYF
TRBJ1-2,TRBV5-4,few,CASSWGTGGEYGYTF
TRBJ1-1,TRBV20-1,-,CSAREAWHTEAFF
TRBJ2-5,TRBV20-1,-,CSARALQETQYF
TRBJ1-4,TRBV4-3,-,CASSQERQATNEKLFF
TRBJ1-5,TRBV18,-,CASSPSDSNQPQHF
TRBJ1-4,TRBV6-1,-,CASRTGGLNEKLFF
TRBJ1-5,TRBV28,few,CASSFSPGGGRVGNQPQHF
TRBJ2-3,TRBV7-2,-,CATEPIAGVHTDTQYF
TRBJ2-1,TRBV6-5,-,CASSYAGSLPEQFF
TRBJ2-2,TRBV7-2,few,CASSDGPNTGELFF
TRBJ2-3,TRBV2,few,CASLRSYVADTQYF
TRBJ2-7,TRBV6-1,-,CASSGDWGEQYF
TRBJ1-5,TRBV12-3/TRBV12-4,-,CASSRGGQPQHF
TRBJ1-6,TRBV10-3,few,CAITEGGGGSPLHF
TRBJ2-1,TRBV6-1,-,CASSRWREPNEQFF
TRBJ1-2,TRBV7-2,-,CASSIGGGGIDYGYTF
TRBJ1-5,TRBV12-3/TRBV12-4,-,CASSWRANGNQPQHF
TRBJ2-1,TRBV6-1,few,CASRLTGVGNEQFF
TRBJ1-5,TRBV6-2/TRBV6-3,medium-sized,CASSYSTRGTQPQHF
TRBJ2-1,TRBV30,-,CAWSVRLADYNEQFF
TRBJ1-2,TRBV6-1,few,CASRLRQGYGYTF
TRBJ2-7,TRBV27,-,CASSPRGSGTYEQYF
TRBJ2-7,TRBV7-8,-,CASSLDRVKDEQYF
TRBJ1-2,TRBV20-1,once,CRGGESNYGYTF
TRBJ2-3,TRBV30,-,CAVQGARDTQYF
TRBJ2-7,TRBV6-1,few,CASSEAWVSYEQYF
TRBJ2-2,TRBV19,-,CASKGLVGETGELFF
TRBJ1-5,TRBV6-1,large,CASGRGMSLPQHF
TRBJ2-5,TRBV29-1,few,CSELTAQETQYF
TRBJ1-4,TRBV20-1,few,CSARDRFLNEKLFF
TRBJ1-5,TRBV6-1,few,CASSEWTSSNQPQHF
TRBJ2-2,TRBV28,-,CASRSRFEGAWTGELFF
TRBJ2-5,TRBV4-1,few,CASSPLGQDLQETQYF
TRBJ1-2,TRBV7-3,-,CASSSGTGYTF
TRBJ2-5,TRBV18,-,CASSSSPQETQYF
TRBJ1-1,TRBV6-5,few,CASSYSRPRNTEAFF
TRBJ2-5,TRBV7-2,few,CASSQTRTSSRAQYF
TRBJ2-3,TRBV21-1,-,CAFRGSDTQYF
TRBJ2-1,TRBV24-1,-,CATSDFSAFQFF
TRBJ2-1,TRBV5-1,-,CASSLGAGSYNEQFF
TRBJ1-6,TRBV6-1,few,CASTNRGLWDSPLHF
TRBJ1-2,TRBV5-4,few,CASRPPGGGNYGYTF
TRBJ1-1,TRBV14,-,CASSQDGRGDAEAFF
TRBJ2-1,TRBV20-1,-,CSANDGGQGRNEQFF
TRBJ2-3,TRBV11-3,-,CASSLAGGTDTQYF
TRBJ2-3,TRBV27,few,CASSLKPDWRTNTDTQYF